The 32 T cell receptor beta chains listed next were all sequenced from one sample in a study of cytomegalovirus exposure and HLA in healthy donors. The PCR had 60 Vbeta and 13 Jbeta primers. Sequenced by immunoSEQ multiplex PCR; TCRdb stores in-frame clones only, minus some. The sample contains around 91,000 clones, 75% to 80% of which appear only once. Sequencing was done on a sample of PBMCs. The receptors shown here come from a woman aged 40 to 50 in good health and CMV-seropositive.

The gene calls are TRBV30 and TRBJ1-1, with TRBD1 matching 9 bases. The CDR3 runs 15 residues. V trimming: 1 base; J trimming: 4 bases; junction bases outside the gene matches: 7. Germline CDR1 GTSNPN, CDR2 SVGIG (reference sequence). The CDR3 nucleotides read TGTGCCTGGAGTGAAACCGGGACAGGGTTCACTGAAGCTTTCTTT. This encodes CAWSETGTGFTEAFF.

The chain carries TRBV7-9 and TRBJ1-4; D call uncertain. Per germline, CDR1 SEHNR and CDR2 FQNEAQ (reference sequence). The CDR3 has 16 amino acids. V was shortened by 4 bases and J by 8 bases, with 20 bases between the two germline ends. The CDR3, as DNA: TGTGCCAGCAGCTCCTACCTCCGGCAGGATGGGGAAAAACTGTTTTTT. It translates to CASSSYLRQDGEKLFF.

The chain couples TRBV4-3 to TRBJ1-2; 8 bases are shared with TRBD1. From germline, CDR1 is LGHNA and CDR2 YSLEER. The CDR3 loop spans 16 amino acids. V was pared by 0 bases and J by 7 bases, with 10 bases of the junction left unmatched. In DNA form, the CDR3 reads TGCGCCAGCAGCCAAGATCAGGGGGCCGTAGCCGGTGGCTACACCTTC. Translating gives CASSQDQGAVAGGYTF.

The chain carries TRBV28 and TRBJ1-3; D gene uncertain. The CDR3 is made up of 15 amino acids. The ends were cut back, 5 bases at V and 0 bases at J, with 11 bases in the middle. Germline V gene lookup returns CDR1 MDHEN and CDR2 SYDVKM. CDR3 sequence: CASSPPRVSGNTIYF. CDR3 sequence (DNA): TGTGCCAGCAGTCCCCCCCGGGTCTCTGGAAACACCATATATTTT.

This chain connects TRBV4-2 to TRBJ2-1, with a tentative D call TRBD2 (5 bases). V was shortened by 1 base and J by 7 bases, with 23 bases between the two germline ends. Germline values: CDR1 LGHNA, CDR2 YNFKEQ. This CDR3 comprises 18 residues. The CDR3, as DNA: TGTGCCAGCAGCCAAGGTGTAACTCGAGGCAGTTCGGGGAATGAGCAGTTCTTC. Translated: CASSQGVTRGSSGNEQFF.

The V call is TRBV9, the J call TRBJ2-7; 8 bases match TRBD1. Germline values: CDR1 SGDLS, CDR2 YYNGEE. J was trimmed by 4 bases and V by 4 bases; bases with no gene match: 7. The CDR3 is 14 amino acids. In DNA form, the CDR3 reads TGTGCCAGCAGCACTGGACAGGGTGTGTACGAGCAGTACTTC. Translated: CASSTGQGVYEQYF.

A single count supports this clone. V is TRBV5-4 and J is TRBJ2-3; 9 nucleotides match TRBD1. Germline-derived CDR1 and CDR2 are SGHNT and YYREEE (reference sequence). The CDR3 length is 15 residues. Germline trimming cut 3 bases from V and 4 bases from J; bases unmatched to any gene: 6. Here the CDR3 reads CASSWAGQGSDTQYF. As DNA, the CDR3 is TGTGCCAGCAGCTGGGCGGGACAGGGTTCAGATACGCAGTATTTT.

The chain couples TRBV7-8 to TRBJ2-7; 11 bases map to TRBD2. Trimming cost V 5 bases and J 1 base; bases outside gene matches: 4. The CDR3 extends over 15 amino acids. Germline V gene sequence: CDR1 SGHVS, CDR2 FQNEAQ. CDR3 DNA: TGTGCCAGCAGCCGCGGGACTAGCGGTTCCTACGAGCAGTACTTC. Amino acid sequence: CASSRGTSGSYEQYF.

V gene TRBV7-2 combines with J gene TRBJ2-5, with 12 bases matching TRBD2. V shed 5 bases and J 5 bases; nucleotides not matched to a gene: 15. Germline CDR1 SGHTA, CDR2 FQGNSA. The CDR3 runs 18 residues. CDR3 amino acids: CASSTRVLAGGLGETQYF. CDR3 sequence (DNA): TGTGCCAGCAGCACGCGTGTACTAGCGGGAGGACTTGGGGAGACCCAGTACTTC.

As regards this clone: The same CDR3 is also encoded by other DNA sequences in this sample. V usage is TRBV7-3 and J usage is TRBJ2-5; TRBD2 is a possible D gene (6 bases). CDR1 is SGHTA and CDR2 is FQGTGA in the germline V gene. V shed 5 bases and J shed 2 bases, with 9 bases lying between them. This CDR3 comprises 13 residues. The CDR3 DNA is TGTGCCAGCAGCCCGGGACTTCAAGAGACCCAGTACTTC. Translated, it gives CASSPGLQETQYF.

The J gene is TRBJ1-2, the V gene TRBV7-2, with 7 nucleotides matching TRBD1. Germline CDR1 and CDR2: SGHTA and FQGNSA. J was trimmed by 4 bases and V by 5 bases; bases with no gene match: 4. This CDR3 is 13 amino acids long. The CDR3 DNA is TGTGCCAGCAGCCGGGGACAGCTCTATGGCTACACCTTC. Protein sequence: CASSRGQLYGYTF.

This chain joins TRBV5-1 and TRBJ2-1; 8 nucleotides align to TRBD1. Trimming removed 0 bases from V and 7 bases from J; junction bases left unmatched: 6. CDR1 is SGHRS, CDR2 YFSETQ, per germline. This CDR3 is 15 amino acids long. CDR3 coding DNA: TGCGCCAGCAGCTTGGACAGGGGGAGTGGTAATGAGCAGTTCTTC. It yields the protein CASSLDRGSGNEQFF.

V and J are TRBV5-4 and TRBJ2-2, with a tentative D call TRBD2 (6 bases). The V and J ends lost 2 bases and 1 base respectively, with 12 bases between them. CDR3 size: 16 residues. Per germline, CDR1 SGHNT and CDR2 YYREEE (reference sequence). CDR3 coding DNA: TGTGCCAGCAGCTTCAAGGCGGGGCAGAACACCGGGGAGCTGTTTTTT. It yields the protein CASSFKAGQNTGELFF.

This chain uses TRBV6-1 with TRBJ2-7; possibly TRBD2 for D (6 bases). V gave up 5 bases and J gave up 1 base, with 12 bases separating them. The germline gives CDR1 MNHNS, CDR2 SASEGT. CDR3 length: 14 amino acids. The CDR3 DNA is TGTGCCAGCAGTTTCCGGGACTTGTCCTACGAGCAGTACTTC. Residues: CASSFRDLSYEQYF.

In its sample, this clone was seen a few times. CDR3 sequence (DNA): TGTGCCAGCACAGAACCGACTAGCGGGTATGAGCAGTTCTTC. Amino acids: CASTEPTSGYEQFF. The chain recombines TRBV6-5 with TRBJ2-1; TRBD2 agrees at 10 bases. V was clipped by 7 bases and J by 8 bases; unmatched bases: 8. There are 14 residues in the CDR3. Germline loops: CDR1 MNHEY, CDR2 SVGAGI.

CDR3 residues: CASSLVPSGYTDTQYF. The CDR3 nucleotides are TGTGCCAGCAGCTTAGTCCCTAGCGGATACACAGATACGCAGTATTTT. This chain joins TRBV7-2 and TRBJ2-3; 7 positions agree with TRBD2. The germline gives CDR1 SGHTA, CDR2 FQGNSA. The ends lost 1 base at V and 2 bases at J; junction bases unmatched: 6. The CDR3 totals 16 residues.

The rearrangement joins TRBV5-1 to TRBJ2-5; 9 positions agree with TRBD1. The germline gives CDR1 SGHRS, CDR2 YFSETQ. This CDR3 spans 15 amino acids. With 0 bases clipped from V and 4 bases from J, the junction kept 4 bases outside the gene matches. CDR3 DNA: TGCGCCAGCAGCTTGGCTGGGACAGGGCGAGAGACCCAGTACTTC. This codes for CASSLAGTGRETQYF.

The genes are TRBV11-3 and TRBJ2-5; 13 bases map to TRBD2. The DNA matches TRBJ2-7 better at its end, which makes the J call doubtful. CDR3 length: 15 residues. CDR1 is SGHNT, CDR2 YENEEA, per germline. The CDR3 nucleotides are TGTGCCAGCAGCCCCCCGGGACTAGCGGGACCCGAGCAGTACTTC. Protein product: CASSPPGLAGPEQYF.

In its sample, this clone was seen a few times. CDR3 coding DNA: TGTGCCAGCAGTTTAGCGGTGTGGACTGAAGCTTTCTTT. This codes for CASSLAVWTEAFF. V and J are TRBV27 and TRBJ1-1; D gene unclear. Trimming pared 2 bases from V and 5 bases from J, leaving 9 bases between. Germline lookup yields CDR1 MNHEY and CDR2 SMNVEV (reference sequence). This CDR3 contains 13 residues.

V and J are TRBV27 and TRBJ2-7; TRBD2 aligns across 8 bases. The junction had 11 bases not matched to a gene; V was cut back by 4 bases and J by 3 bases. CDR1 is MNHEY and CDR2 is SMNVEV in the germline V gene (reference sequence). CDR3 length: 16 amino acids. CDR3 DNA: TGTGCCAGCAGTTCCAGCGGGAGACCCACACTCTACGAGCAGTACTTC. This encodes CASSSSGRPTLYEQYF.

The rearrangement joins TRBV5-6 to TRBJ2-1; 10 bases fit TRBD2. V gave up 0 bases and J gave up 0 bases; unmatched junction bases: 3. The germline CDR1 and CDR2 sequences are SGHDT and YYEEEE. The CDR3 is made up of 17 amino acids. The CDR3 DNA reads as TGTGCCAGCAGCTTGGGGGCTAGCGGGAGCTCCTACAATGAGCAGTTCTTC. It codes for CASSLGASGSSYNEQFF.

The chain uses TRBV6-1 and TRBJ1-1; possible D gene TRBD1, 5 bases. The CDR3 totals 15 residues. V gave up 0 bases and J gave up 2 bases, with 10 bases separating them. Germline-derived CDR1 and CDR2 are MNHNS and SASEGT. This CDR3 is CASSEAAGSNTEAFF. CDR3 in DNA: TGTGCCAGCAGTGAAGCGGCAGGGTCTAACACTGAAGCTTTCTTT.

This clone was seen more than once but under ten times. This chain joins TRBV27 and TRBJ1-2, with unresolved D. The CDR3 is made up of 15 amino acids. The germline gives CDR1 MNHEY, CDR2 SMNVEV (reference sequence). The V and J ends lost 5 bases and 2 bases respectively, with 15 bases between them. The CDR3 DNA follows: TGTGCCAGCAGTCCAATTACGGCGGCAAACTATGGCTACACCTTC. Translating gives CASSPITAANYGYTF.

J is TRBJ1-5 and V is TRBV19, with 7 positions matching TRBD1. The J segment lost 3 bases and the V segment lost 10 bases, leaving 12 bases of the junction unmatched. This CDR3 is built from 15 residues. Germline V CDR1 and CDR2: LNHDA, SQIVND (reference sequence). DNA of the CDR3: TGTGCCACCGAGGTCGGGACAGCCTACAATCAGCCCCAGCATTTT. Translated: CATEVGTAYNQPQHF.

CDR3 DNA: TGTGCCAGCAGCTTAGCTGAGGTCGCAGGGCCCACCGGGGAGCTGTTTTTT. This codes for CASSLAEVAGPTGELFF. The chain carries TRBV7-8 and TRBJ2-2, with TRBD1 as a possible D gene (5 bases). The CDR3 has 17 residues. The germline gives CDR1 SGHVS, CDR2 FQNEAQ. Trimming took off 0 bases at V and 4 bases at J, with 15 bases between the two ends.

This CDR3 is CASSQDRGDAQPQHF. Here the CDR3 DNA reads TGCGCCAGCAGCCAGGACAGAGGGGATGCTCAGCCCCAGCATTTT. The chain is built from TRBV4-3 and TRBJ1-5; D perhaps matches TRBD1 (6 bases). The CDR3 is 15 residues long. The V end lost 3 bases, the J end lost 6 bases, and 15 bases lay between the germline ends. Germline V gives CDR1 LGHNA, CDR2 YSLEER.

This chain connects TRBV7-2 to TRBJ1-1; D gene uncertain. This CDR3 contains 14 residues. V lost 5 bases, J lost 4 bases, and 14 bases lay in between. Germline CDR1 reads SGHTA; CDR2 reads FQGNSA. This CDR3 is CASSLREAPTEAFF. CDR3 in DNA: TGTGCCAGCAGCCTCCGAGAAGCCCCCACTGAAGCTTTCTTT.

The DNA for the CDR3 is TGCGCCAGCAGCCCTCGGGGGGACAGGGTCTATGGCTACACCTTC. Amino acids: CASSPRGDRVYGYTF. The chain employs TRBV5-1 and TRBJ1-2; TRBD1 aligns across 9 bases. CDR1 is SGHRS and CDR2 is YFSETQ in the germline V gene. Losses at the gene ends were 4 bases for V and 4 bases for J; bases not matched to a gene: 8. CDR3 length: 15 residues.

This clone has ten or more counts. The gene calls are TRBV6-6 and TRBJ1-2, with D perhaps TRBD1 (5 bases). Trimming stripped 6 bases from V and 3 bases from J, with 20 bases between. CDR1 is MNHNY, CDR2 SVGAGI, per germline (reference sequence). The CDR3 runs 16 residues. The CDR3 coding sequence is TGTGCCAGCAGAAACTCCGACAGCTATGGTGACTATGGCTACACCTTC. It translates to CASRNSDSYGDYGYTF.

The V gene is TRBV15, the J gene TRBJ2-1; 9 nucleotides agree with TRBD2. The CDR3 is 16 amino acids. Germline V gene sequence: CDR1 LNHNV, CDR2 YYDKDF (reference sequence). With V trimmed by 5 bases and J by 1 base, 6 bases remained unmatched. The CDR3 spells CATSGREGGSYNEQFF. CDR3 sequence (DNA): TGTGCCACCAGCGGGCGGGAGGGAGGTTCCTACAATGAGCAGTTCTTC.

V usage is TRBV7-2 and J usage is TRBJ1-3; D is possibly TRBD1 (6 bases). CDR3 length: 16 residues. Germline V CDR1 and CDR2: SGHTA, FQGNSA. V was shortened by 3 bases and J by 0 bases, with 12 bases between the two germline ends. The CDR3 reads CASSFMGQGSGNTIYF. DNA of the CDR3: TGTGCCAGCAGCTTCATGGGACAAGGCTCTGGAAACACCATATATTTT. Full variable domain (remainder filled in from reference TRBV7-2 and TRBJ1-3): GAGVSQSPSNKVTEKGKDVELRCDPISGHTALYWYRQSLGQGLEFLIYFQGNSAPDKSGLPSDRFSAERTGGSVSTLTIQRTQQEDSAVYLCASSFMGQGSGNTIYFGEGSWLTVV.

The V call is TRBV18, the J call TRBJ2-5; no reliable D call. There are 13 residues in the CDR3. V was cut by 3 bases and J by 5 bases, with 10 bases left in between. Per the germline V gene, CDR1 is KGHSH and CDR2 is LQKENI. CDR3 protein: CASSPSQSETQYF. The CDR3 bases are TGTGCCAGCTCACCTTCGCAGTCCGAGACCCAGTACTTC.